This TCR beta chain derives from a study of Graves' ophthalmopathy and Graves' hyperthyroidism. Transcripts of RNA were the source for amplifying TCR beta CDR3 regions. HTBI primers were employed in first-round RT-PCR, then a second-round multiplex PCR followed. TCRdb fed the multiplex PCR reads into MiXCR, producing one record per CDR3 protein. The table has under 250,000 distinct CDR3 sequences, about 22% seen once. The table lists this clonotype with a count of one. Its cognate antigen is unknown. V was pared by 0 bases and J by 3 bases, with 9 bases between. CDR1 is MNHNS, CDR2 SASEGT, per germline. This CDR3 has 14 residues. Active ophthalmopathy (CAS at least 3, NOSPECS at least 4), lasting under 3 months. The study, taken as a whole, reports: Blood was where most expanded thyroid clonotypes above 0.001 frequency also turned up.

The rearrangement links TRBV6-1 to TRBJ2-7, with D perhaps TRBD1 or TRBD2 (5 bases each). Specimen: peripheral blood. The receptor was derived from a woman aged 50 to 60 with Graves' ophthalmopathy. The CDR3 region is CASSEAGRLYEQYF. The CDR3 DNA sequence: TGTGCCAGCAGTGAAGCGGGACGGCTCTACGAGCAGTACTTC.